This TCR beta chain was identified during a study of regulatory T cells in long-lasting Graves disease. Arm-PCR of CDR3 regions and iRepertoire HTBI primers were the basis on which TCR beta libraries were built. TCRdb reprocessed the multiplex PCR reads with MiXCR, giving one entry per CDR3 protein. The sample has roughly 410,000 distinct CDR3 sequences; about 15% are singletons. The sample's time point: newly diagnosed GD, antithyroid drugs for less than 3 months. PBMC-extracted RNA yielded the TCR library. Trimming pared 2 bases from V and 6 bases from J, leaving 19 bases between. Germline values: CDR1 DFQATT, CDR2 SNEGSKA (reference sequence). The CDR3 is 15 amino acids. In addition, the sample was reused for a study of T cells in Graves' hyperthyroidism and ophthalmopathy.

The specimen comprised peripheral blood mononuclear cells (PBMCs), sampled at new diagnosis, from a patient treated with antithyroid drugs. J is TRBJ1-1 and V is TRBV20-1, with no clear D. The clonotype originates from a woman in her thirties or forties with Graves disease. The chain's CDR3 is CSARSERAPIPEAFF. As DNA, the CDR3 is TGCAGTGCTAGATCGGAACGGGCTCCGATCCCTGAAGCTTTCTTT.